Listed below are T cell receptor beta chains from one sample, sequenced in a study of response to subunit inactivated influenza vaccine. TCRdb re-called the RT-PCR reads through MiXCR, storing one row per CDR3 protein. The table has 710,000 or so distinct CDR3 sequences, approximately 14% seen once. Sequencing was performed on PBMCs from blood, taken less than 13 days after vaccination. Source of these receptors: a man aged 50-59 years who received an inactivated influenza vaccine. Each CDR3 is given with its conserved first and last residue. A D gene is named only where the DNA matches it firmly. Only part of the rows carry a size: once, few, many, or a class if the clone is expanded.

size	V	J	D	DNA	CDR3
few	TRBV9	TRBJ2-3	.	TGTGCCAGCAGCGAGCAGCTTGATACGCAGTATTTT	CASSEQLDTQYF
.	TRBV5-5	TRBJ2-5	.	TGTGCCAGCAGCTTCCCCGGTTCTGCGCAGTGGTACTTC	CASSFPGSAQWYF
.	TRBV20-1	TRBJ2-3	.	TGCAGTGCGGGGAGAAAGGACACAGATACGCAGTATTTT	CSAGRKDTDTQYF
few	TRBV15	TRBJ2-7	TRBD2	TGTGCCACCAGCAGAGATCAACTCGGGAGGATTGCCTACGAGCAGTACTTC	CATSRDQLGRIAYEQYF
many	TRBV12-3/TRBV12-4	TRBJ2-1	TRBD2	TGTGCCAGCAGTTTACGGGGACTAGGAAATGAGCAGTTCTTC	CASSLRGLGNEQFF
few	TRBV14	TRBJ2-3	.	TGTGCCAGCAGCCAAGGTCCATACAGGGACGGCACAGATACGCAGTATTTT	CASSQGPYRDGTDTQYF
few	TRBV20-1	TRBJ2-5	TRBD2	TGCAGTGCTTCGGGGGACGGGGGTAGCGGGGAATACCAAGAGACCCAGTACTTC	CSASGDGGSGEYQETQYF
.	TRBV20-1	TRBJ2-3	.	TGCAGTGCTAGTCAAGGGTTGAGAGCAGATACGCAGTATTTT	CSASQGLRADTQYF
.	TRBV27	TRBJ1-2	TRBD1	TGTGCCAGCAGACTTGACCTTGGGACAGGGTATGGCTACACCTTC	CASRLDLGTGYGYTF
few	TRBV27	TRBJ2-2	TRBD2	TGTGCCAGCAGTATTGGACTAGCCAACACCGGGGAGCTGTTTTTT	CASSIGLANTGELFF
.	TRBV5-1	TRBJ2-1	.	TGCGCCAGCAGCTTGGGACTTCAGCCCTACAATGAGCAGTTCTTC	CASSLGLQPYNEQFF
.	TRBV19	TRBJ1-1	.	TGTGCCAGTACCCACCGCACAGGGACTACTGAAGCTTTCTTT	CASTHRTGTTEAFF
few	TRBV12-3/TRBV12-4	TRBJ1-1	TRBD1	TGTGCCAGCAGGCCTACAGGGGTAACTGAAGCTTTCTTT	CASRPTGVTEAFF
few	TRBV5-1	TRBJ1-4	.	TGCGCCAGCAGCTTGAGGACGGGGGATGAAAAACTGTTTTTT	CASSLRTGDEKLFF
.	TRBV5-1	TRBJ2-7	TRBD1	TGCGCCAGCAGCTACGGGACAGGGAACGAGCAGTACTTC	CASSYGTGNEQYF
.	TRBV20-1	TRBJ1-2	.	TGCAGTGCTAAAAATAACTATGGCTACACCTTC	CSAKNNYGYTF
few	TRBV15	TRBJ2-3	TRBD2	TGTGCCACCAGCAGAGATCTAGCGGGGGGACGAGATACGCAGTATTTT	CATSRDLAGGRDTQYF
few	TRBV6-2/TRBV6-3	TRBJ1-2	.	TGTGCCAGCAGTACGCACGGGTACGTCCTATCTGACAGTACTGTTGACTTC	CASSTHGYVLSDSTVDF
.	TRBV20-1	TRBJ2-3	TRBD1	TGCAGTGCTAGAGTGGGACAGCAGGATCGCACAGATACGCAGTATTTT	CSARVGQQDRTDTQYF
.	TRBV7-2	TRBJ2-7	.	TGTGCCAGCAACCCCGGACAATCCCTCTACGAGCAGTACTTC	CASNPGQSLYEQYF
few	TRBV5-1	TRBJ2-3	TRBD1	TGCGCCAGCAGCTTGGCGTGGACAGGGGGCACAGATACGCAGTATTTT	CASSLAWTGGTDTQYF
many	TRBV28	TRBJ2-2	.	TGTGCCAGCAGTTTGTGGGCGGGGGAGCTGTTTTTT	CASSLWAGELFF
few	TRBV6-1	TRBJ2-3	.	TGTGCCAGCAGATCACAGCGGGCCAGCACAGATACGCAGTATTTT	CASRSQRASTDTQYF
.	TRBV10-3	TRBJ2-2	.	TGTGCCATCGAGGGACCTAACACCGGGGAGCTGTTTTTT	CAIEGPNTGELFF
few	TRBV7-2	TRBJ2-3	TRBD1	TGTGCCAGCAGCTTAGGACTCCGACAGGGGATAGATACGCAGTATTTT	CASSLGLRQGIDTQYF
many	TRBV7-2	TRBJ2-7	TRBD2	TGTGCCAGTACCCCAGCTAGCGGGGGGCGCAGCGAGCAGTACTTC	CASTPASGGRSEQYF
few	TRBV14	TRBJ2-7	.	TGTGCCAGCAGCCAAGACTGGGGGGACGAGCAGTACTTC	CASSQDWGDEQYF
.	TRBV19	TRBJ1-5	TRBD1	TGTGCCAGTAGTGTACAGGGGGCGGATAGCAATCAGCCCCAGCCTTTT	CASSVQGADSNQPQPF
few	TRBV9	TRBJ2-7	.	TGTGCCAGCAGCCCACTAACAGGGAACTACGAGCAGTACTTC	CASSPLTGNYEQYF
few	TRBV7-9	TRBJ1-2	.	TGTGCCAGCAGCAGCGCTTTTGGGGCGGAATATGGCTACACCTTC	CASSSAFGAEYGYTF
few	TRBV7-8	TRBJ2-2	TRBD2	TGTGCCAGCAGCTTAGGACCCCAGGGACTAGCGGGGCCAACCGGCGGGGAGCTGTTTTTT	CASSLGPQGLAGPTGGELFF
.	TRBV11-2	TRBJ2-5	.	TGTGCCAGCAGCTTAGACGGAGTCGTGCAAGAGACCCAGTACTTC	CASSLDGVVQETQYF
.	TRBV5-6	TRBJ2-7	TRBD1	TGTGCCAGCAGCAATCCGGGACAGGCGTCTTTC	CASSNPGQASF
.	TRBV9	TRBJ2-2	TRBD2	TGTGCCAGCAGCCCACGGGTGGCGGGAGGGATCTCCGGGGAGCTGTTTTTT	CASSPRVAGGISGELFF
.	TRBV28	TRBJ1-5	.	TGTGCCAGCAGTTTATTGTCCAGGGTTAGCAATCAGCCCCAGCATTTT	CASSLLSRVSNQPQHF
few	TRBV2	TRBJ2-3	.	TGTGCCAGCAGTGAAGGACAGCCAACAGATACGCAGTATTTT	CASSEGQPTDTQYF
few	TRBV12-3/TRBV12-4	TRBJ2-3	TRBD2	TGTGCCAGCAGTTTAGGGTCTCGGGAGGGGACGCAGTATTTT	CASSLGSREGTQYF
.	TRBV20-1	TRBJ1-2	.	TGCAGTGCTAGAGAGAATGGAGCAGGGAACTATGGCTACACCTTC	CSARENGAGNYGYTF
few	TRBV5-1	TRBJ2-1	TRBD2	TGCGCCAGCAGGCCTAGCGGGACGTACAATGAGCAGTTCTTC	CASRPSGTYNEQFF
many	TRBV6-5	TRBJ2-5	TRBD2	TGTGCCAGCAGTTACGGCTCCGGGGGGGACGAGACCCAGTACTTC	CASSYGSGGDETQYF
.	TRBV4-3	TRBJ1-1	.	TGCGCCAGCAGCCACTTGACAGAAAACACTGAAGCTTTCTTT	CASSHLTENTEAFF
few	TRBV20-1	TRBJ2-1	TRBD2	TGCAGTGCCCCGAGAGCGGGAAGGGACAATGAGCAGTTCTTC	CSAPRAGRDNEQFF
many	TRBV30	TRBJ2-3	TRBD1	TGTGCCTGGAAAGGGGGCGCTTTGGGTGATACGCAGTATTTT	CAWKGGALGDTQYF
.	TRBV6-2/TRBV6-3	TRBJ2-7	.	TGTGCCAGCAGTTACTTCGGGGCCTCCTACGAGCAGTACTTC	CASSYFGASYEQYF
.	TRBV7-2	TRBJ2-5	.	TGTGCCAGCAGCCGTAGCTGGGGCTCTCAAGAGACCCAGTACTTC	CASSRSWGSQETQYF
few	TRBV12-3/TRBV12-4	TRBJ2-1	TRBD1	TGTGCCAGCAGTTTAGGAGGACAGGGTTCGAGGACCTACAATGAGCAGTTCTTC	CASSLGGQGSRTYNEQFF
.	TRBV9	TRBJ2-2	.	TGTGCCAGCAGCGTAGTGTCTAGTCGGGCCACCGGGGAGCTGTTTTTT	CASSVVSSRATGELFF
.	TRBV4-1	TRBJ2-5	.	TGCGCCAGCAGCCGAACCCCTAAGCGGCAAGAGACCCAGTACTTC	CASSRTPKRQETQYF